The 9 T cell receptor beta chains given below trace back to one sample, sequenced in a study of early T cells in non-severe SARS-CoV-2 infection (dated by TCRdb to the early 2020s). The method was 5' RACE. TCRdb shows the sequencer as NextSeq 500. The raw public data were reprocessed by TCRdb itself: fastp quality trimming at Q25, MiXCR clonotype calling, in-frame beta chains only. Every distinct CDR3 protein forms one entry, paired with its most common genes and DNA. This sample has tens of thousands of distinct CDR3 sequences in its table, and about 12% of those were observed once. About 5% of the sample is taken by the ten largest. Sequenced material: whole blood. The origin of the receptors is an adult who was a healthcare worker with PCR-confirmed SARS-CoV-2 infection or an uninfected control (not recorded which).

There are a few counts of this clonotype. This rearrangement joins TRBV21-1 to TRBJ2-4; TRBD1 is taken as the D call from the table, unchecked against the DNA. TRBV21-1 is deemed a pseudogene. The CDR3 contains 17 residues. The CDR3 reads CASSKAGTGGAKNIQYF. DNA for the CDR3: TGTGCCAGCAGCAAAGCAGGGACCGGGGGAGCCAAAAACATTCAGTACTTC.

This clonotype came up many times. This chain uses TRBV20-1 with TRBJ1-5; tentatively, D is TRBD1 (5 bases). CDR1 is DFQATT and CDR2 is SNEGSKA in the germline V gene (reference sequence). The CDR3 is 13 residues long. The V end was cut by 5 bases, the J end by 4 bases, with 12 bases between. The CDR3 loop reads CSAQGGGNQPQHF. The CDR3 nucleotides are TGCAGTGCTCAGGGTGGAGGAAATCAGCCCCAGCATTTT.

The chain couples TRBV29-1 to TRBJ1-3; D is unclear. V gave up 2 bases and J gave up 2 bases, with 7 bases separating them. Per the germline V gene, CDR1 is SQVTM and CDR2 is ANQGSEA. The CDR3 length is 13 residues. The CDR3 coding sequence is TGCAGCGTTGAACCCCATCCTGGAAACACCATATATTTT. Translated: CSVEPHPGNTIYF. The whole variable domain, filled in from reference TRBV29-1 and TRBJ1-3, reads SAVISQKPSRDICQRGTSLTIQCQVDSQVTMMFWYRQQPGQSLTLIATANQGSEATYESGFVIDKFPISRPNLTFSTLTVSNMSPEDSSIYLCSVEPHPGNTIYFGEGSWLTVV.

This clonotype was observed a handful of times. This chain connects TRBV28 to TRBJ2-7, with D perhaps matching TRBD1 (6 bases). Germline CDR1 MDHEN, CDR2 SYDVKM. The CDR3 contains 20 residues. Trimming removed 5 bases from V and 6 bases from J, with 35 bases in between. CDR3 region: CASSLGGVGRVPSFVSEQYF. The CDR3 region has the DNA TGTGCCAGCAGTCTAGGGGGTGTAGGTCGGGTCCCCAGTTTTGTTTCCGAGCAGTACTTC. The complete variable domain, with remaining parts taken from reference TRBV28 and TRBJ2-7, reads DVKVTQSSRYLVKRTGEKVFLECVQDMDHENMFWYRQDPGLGLRLIYFSYDVKMKEKGDIPEGYSVSREKKERFSLILESASTNQTSMYLCASSLGGVGRVPSFVSEQYFGPGTRLTVT.

This clonotype was seen more than once but under ten times. The rearrangement joins TRBV3-1 to TRBJ1-5; no definite D call. V shed 1 base and J shed 0 bases, with 1 base lying between them. Germline loops: CDR1 LGHDT, CDR2 YNNKEL (reference sequence). The CDR3 has 13 residues. The CDR3: CASSQGSNQPQHF. DNA of the CDR3: TGTGCCAGCAGCCAAGGTAGCAATCAGCCCCAGCATTTT.

The V gene is TRBV12-3 or TRBV12-4, the J gene TRBJ2-7; D not certain. This CDR3 has 14 amino acids. V gave up 6 bases and J gave up 0 bases, with 12 bases separating them. The CDR3 region is CASRPRTGSYEQYF. The CDR3 coding sequence is TGTGCCAGCAGGCCGCGGACGGGCTCCTACGAGCAGTACTTC.

The chain links TRBV4-3 to TRBJ1-4; 9 bases match TRBD1. The CDR3 length is 15 residues. V shed 2 bases and J 8 bases; nucleotides not matched to a gene: 6. Germline CDR1 LGHNA, CDR2 YSLEER. The CDR3 sequence is CASSQMGQGGEKLFF. In DNA form, the CDR3 reads TGCGCCAGCAGCCAAATGGGACAGGGCGGCGAAAAACTGTTTTTT.

This clonotype has more than one count but fewer than ten. The chain is built from TRBV20-1 and TRBJ2-1; TRBD2 agrees at 11 bases. Germline V gene sequence: CDR1 DFQATT, CDR2 SNEGSKA (reference sequence). The V and J ends lost 6 bases and 2 bases, in that order; junction bases with no gene match: 9. The CDR3 spans 16 residues. CDR3 DNA sequence: TGCAGTGCCCCGGCGGTAGCGGGAGGGCCCTACAATGAGCAGTTCTTC. Protein: CSAPAVAGGPYNEQFF.

The sample holds a few counts of this clonotype. The chain employs TRBV7-2 and TRBJ2-3; 9 positions match TRBD1. V lost 4 bases and J lost 2; bases outside the gene matches: 4. The germline V gene encodes CDR1 SGHTA and CDR2 FQGNSA. The CDR3 contains 15 residues. The CDR3 here is CASSSGQGTTDTQYF. CDR3 in DNA: TGTGCCAGCAGCTCGGGACAGGGAACCACAGATACGCAGTATTTT.